This T cell receptor beta chain stems from a study of shared clonotypes between healthy human individuals. Study results and caveats: Researchers sampled blood only, noting tissue repertoires likely differ. Sequencing depth was expected to influence donor clonotype sharing. In general, naive subsets displayed greater estimated richness than memory subsets did.

Per germline, CDR1 SGDLS and CDR2 YYNGEE. The CDR3 spans 16 residues. The V segment lost 4 bases and the J segment 7 bases; nucleotides outside the gene matches: 6. For this clone: Its cognate antigen is unknown.

TCRdb keeps only in-frame clones here, not all; method: immunoSEQ multiplex PCR. The sample records approximately 530,000 clones, 95% to 97% being singletons. The material sequenced was naive CD4+ T cells sorted from blood. The sample's subset: CD45RA+ positively selected. The V call is TRBV9, the J call TRBJ2-1; 15 bases are a match to TRBD2. This sequence was found in a woman aged 25 to 39 in good health. CDR3 residues: CASSLMGLAGGNEQFF. CDR3 DNA sequence: TGTGCCAGCAGCCTAATGGGACTAGCGGGAGGAAATGAGCAGTTCTTC.